The 3 T cell receptor beta chains reported below all come from one sample, sequenced in a study of cytomegalovirus exposure and HLA in healthy donors. 60 Vbeta and 13 Jbeta primers were used in PCR. Generated by immunoSEQ multiplex PCR, the TCRdb table keeps only in-frame clones and is missing some. The sample holds 60,000 to 90,000 clones. The sequenced sample consisted of PBMCs. These receptors all stem from a woman in her 40s in good health and CMV-seropositive.

The J gene is TRBJ2-2, the V gene TRBV29-1; D perhaps matches TRBD2 (5 bases). CDR1 and CDR2 from the germline V gene are SQVTM and ANQGSEA. The CDR3 is made up of 14 amino acids. V gave up 5 bases and J gave up 5 bases, with 15 bases separating them. The CDR3 sequence: CSVTRGLETGELFF. As DNA, the CDR3 is TGCAGCGTTACGAGAGGACTTGAGACCGGGGAGCTGTTTTTT.

This chain links TRBV7-2 with TRBJ2-5; D is uncertain. The CDR3 spans 15 residues. V was trimmed by 3 bases and J by 0 bases, leaving 11 bases between them. CDR1 is SGHTA, CDR2 FQGNSA, per germline. The CDR3 sequence is CASSFLGGHQETQYF. For the CDR3, the DNA is TGTGCCAGCAGCTTCCTGGGTGGGCACCAAGAGACCCAGTACTTC.

The CDR3 coding sequence is TGCAGCGTTGACAGGGGACAAGATACGCAGTATTTT. Residues: CSVDRGQDTQYF. V gene TRBV29-1 combines with J gene TRBJ2-3; D might be TRBD1 (6 bases). Trimming took off 3 bases at V and 5 bases at J, with 9 bases between the two ends. There are 12 residues in the CDR3. Germline V gives CDR1 SQVTM, CDR2 ANQGSEA.